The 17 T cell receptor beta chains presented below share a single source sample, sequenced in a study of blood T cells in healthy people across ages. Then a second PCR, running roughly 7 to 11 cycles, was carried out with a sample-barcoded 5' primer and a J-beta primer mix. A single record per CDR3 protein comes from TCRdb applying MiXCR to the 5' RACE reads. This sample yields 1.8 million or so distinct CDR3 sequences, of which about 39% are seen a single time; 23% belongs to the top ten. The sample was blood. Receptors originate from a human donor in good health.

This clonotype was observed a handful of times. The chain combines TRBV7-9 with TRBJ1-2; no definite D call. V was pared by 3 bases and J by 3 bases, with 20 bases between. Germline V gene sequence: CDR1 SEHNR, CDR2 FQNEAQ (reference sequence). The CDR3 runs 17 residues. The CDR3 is CASSFSRRLQVDYGYTF. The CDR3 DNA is TGTGCCAGCAGCTTCTCCCGGAGACTTCAGGTAGACTATGGCTACACCTTC.

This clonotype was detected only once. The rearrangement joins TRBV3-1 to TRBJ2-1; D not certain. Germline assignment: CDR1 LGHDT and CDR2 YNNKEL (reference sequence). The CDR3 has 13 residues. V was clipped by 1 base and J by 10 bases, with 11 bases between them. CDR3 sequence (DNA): TGTGCCAGCAGCCAAGTTGGAGACCCAGAGCAGTTCTTC. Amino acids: CASSQVGDPEQFF.

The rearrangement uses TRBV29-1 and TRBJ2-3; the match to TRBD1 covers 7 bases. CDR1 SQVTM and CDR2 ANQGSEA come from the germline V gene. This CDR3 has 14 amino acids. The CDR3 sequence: CNVGYRGGTDTQYF. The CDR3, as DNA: TGCAACGTCGGTTACAGGGGAGGCACAGATACGCAGTATTTT.

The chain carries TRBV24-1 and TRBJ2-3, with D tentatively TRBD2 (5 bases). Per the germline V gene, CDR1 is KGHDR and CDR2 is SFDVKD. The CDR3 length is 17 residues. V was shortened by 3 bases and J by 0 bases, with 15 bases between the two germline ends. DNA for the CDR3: TGTGCCACCAGTGATCCCGCGAGGGTTACTAGCACAGATACGCAGTATTTT. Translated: CATSDPARVTSTDTQYF.

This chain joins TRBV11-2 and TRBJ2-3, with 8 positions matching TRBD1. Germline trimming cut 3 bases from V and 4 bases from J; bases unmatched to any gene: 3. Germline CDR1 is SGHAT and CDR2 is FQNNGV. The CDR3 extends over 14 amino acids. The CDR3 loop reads CASSLTGAADTQYF. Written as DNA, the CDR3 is TGTGCCAGCAGCTTGACAGGGGCGGCAGATACGCAGTATTTT.

This chain's CDR3 is CASSFQQGGSPLHF. The CDR3 bases are TGTGCCAGCAGCTTTCAACAGGGCGGTTCACCCCTCCACTTT. The J gene is TRBJ1-6, the V gene TRBV11-2, with TRBD1 as a possible D gene (6 bases). Germline loops: CDR1 SGHAT, CDR2 FQNNGV. This CDR3 comprises 14 residues. V was pared by 3 bases and J by 9 bases, with 12 bases between.

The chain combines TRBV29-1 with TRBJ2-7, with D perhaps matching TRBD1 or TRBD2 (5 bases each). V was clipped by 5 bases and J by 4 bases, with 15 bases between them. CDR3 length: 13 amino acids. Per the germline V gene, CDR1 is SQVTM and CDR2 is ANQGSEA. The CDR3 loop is CSVLEGPTYEQYF. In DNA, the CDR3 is TGCAGCGTTCTTGAGGGACCGACGTACGAGCAGTACTTC.

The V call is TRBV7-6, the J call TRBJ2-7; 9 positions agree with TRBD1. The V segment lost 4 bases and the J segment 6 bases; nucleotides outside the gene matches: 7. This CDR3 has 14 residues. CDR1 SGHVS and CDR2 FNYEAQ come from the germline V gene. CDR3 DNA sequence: TGTGCCAGCAGCTCGAGGACAGGGGCGGGCGAGCAGTACTTC. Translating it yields CASSSRTGAGEQYF.

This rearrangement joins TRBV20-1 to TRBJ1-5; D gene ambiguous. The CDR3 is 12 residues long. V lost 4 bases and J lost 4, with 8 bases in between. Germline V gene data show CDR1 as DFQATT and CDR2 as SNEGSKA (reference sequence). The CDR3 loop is CSATDPNQPQHF. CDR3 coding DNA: TGCAGTGCTACGGACCCAAATCAGCCCCAGCATTTT.

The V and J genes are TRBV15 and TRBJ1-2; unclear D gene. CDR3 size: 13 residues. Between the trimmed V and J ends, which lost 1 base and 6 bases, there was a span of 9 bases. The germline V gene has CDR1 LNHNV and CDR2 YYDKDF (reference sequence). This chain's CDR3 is CATSRGSLDGYTF. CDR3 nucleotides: TGTGCCACCAGCAGAGGTTCGCTCGATGGCTACACCTTC.

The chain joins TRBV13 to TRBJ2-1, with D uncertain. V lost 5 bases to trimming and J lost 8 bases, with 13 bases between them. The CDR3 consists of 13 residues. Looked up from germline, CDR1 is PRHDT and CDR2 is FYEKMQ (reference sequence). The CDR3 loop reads CASSRSWGHEQFF. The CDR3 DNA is TGTGCCAGCAGCCGTTCGTGGGGTCATGAGCAGTTCTTC.

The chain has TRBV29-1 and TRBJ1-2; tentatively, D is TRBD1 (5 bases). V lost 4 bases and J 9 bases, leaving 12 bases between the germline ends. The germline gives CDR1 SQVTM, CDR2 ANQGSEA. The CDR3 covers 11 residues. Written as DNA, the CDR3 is TGCAGCGTTGGGGACGTATCTAGCTACACCTTC. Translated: CSVGDVSSYTF.

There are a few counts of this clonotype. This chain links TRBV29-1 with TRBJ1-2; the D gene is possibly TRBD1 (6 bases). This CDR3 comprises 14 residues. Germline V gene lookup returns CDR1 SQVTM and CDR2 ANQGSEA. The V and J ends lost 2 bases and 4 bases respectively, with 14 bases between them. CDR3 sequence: CSVERVGGLYGYTF. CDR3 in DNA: TGCAGCGTTGAACGGGTCGGGGGGCTCTATGGCTACACCTTC.

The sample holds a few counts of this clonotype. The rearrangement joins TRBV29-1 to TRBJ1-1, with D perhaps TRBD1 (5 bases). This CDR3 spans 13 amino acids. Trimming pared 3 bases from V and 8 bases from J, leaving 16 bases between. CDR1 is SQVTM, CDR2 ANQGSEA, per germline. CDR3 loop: CSVDPLSGGEAFF. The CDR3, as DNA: TGCAGCGTTGACCCCTTGAGTGGGGGGGAAGCTTTCTTT.

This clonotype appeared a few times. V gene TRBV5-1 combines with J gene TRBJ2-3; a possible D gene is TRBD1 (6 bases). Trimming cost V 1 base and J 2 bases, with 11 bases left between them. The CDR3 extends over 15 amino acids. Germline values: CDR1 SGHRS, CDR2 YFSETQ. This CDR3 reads CASSLKGTNTDTQYF. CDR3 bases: TGCGCCAGCAGCTTGAAGGGGACAAACACAGATACGCAGTATTTT.

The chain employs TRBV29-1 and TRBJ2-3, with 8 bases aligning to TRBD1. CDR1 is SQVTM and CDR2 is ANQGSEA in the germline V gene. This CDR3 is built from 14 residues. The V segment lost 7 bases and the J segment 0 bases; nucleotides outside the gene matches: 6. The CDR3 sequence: CSADRDSSTDTQYF. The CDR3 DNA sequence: TGCAGCGCGGACAGGGATAGCAGCACAGATACGCAGTATTTT.

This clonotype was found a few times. Written as DNA, the CDR3 is TGTGCCAGCAGCCCCCAGGGGAGGGGGGCAGTAGAGACCCAGTACTTC. This translates into CASSPQGRGAVETQYF. The V and J genes are TRBV7-2 and TRBJ2-5; weak D call: TRBD2 (7 bases). Germline CDR1 is SGHTA and CDR2 is FQGNSA. V was cut by 5 bases and J by 4 bases, with 20 bases left in between. CDR3 length equals 16 residues.